The next 25 T cell receptor beta chains were all read from a single sample in a study of glioma-infiltrating T cells. Using RNA template, CDR3s of TCR alpha and beta were amplified with iRepertoire arm-PCR. TCRdb analysed the multiplex PCR reads with MiXCR anew, one entry per CDR3 protein. The sample consists of approximately 140,000 distinct CDR3 sequences, about 22% of them appearing once. Sequenced: glioma tissue, nonneoplastic brain tissue, or PBMCs (not recorded which). All receptors derive from a human donor with low-grade glioma or glioblastoma, undergoing nonglioma brain surgery, or in good health (not recorded which).

With regard to this clonotype: The junction departs from germline at one end; a sequencing error may be responsible. The V gene is TRBV6-5, the J gene TRBJ2-2; 8 bases map to TRBD2. The CDR3 extends over 16 amino acids. Germline V lookup: CDR1 MNHEY, CDR2 SVGAGI. This chain's CDR3 is CVSTLAAGVIPGELFF. For the CDR3, the DNA is TGTGTCAGCACGCTAGCAGCGGGGGTGATCCCCGGGGAGCTGTTTTTT.

This clonotype showed up just a few times. The rearrangement joins TRBV28 to TRBJ2-3; TRBD1 agrees at 8 bases. The CDR3 length is 15 residues. CDR1 is MDHEN, CDR2 SYDVKM, per germline. V shed 8 bases and J 5 bases; nucleotides not matched to a gene: 12. The CDR3 DNA follows: TGTGCCAGCGTCCAGGGACAGGAGCAACTAGATACGCAGTATTTT. Amino acids: CASVQGQEQLDTQYF.

The chain links TRBV28 to TRBJ1-1; D not resolved. The germline V and J ends were trimmed by 2 bases and 10 bases, with 11 bases remaining between them. CDR3 length: 12 amino acids. From germline, CDR1 is MDHEN and CDR2 SYDVKM. This CDR3 reads CASSLAPSGAFF. The CDR3 coding sequence is TGTGCCAGCAGTTTAGCTCCTTCAGGAGCTTTCTTT.

Regarding this clonotype: One junction end does not reproduce the germline sequence, and a read error may be involved. The V call is TRBV7-7, the J call TRBJ2-3; 14 nucleotides match TRBD2. Germline V lookup: CDR1 SSHAT, CDR2 FNYEAQ (reference sequence). The CDR3 contains 15 residues. The CDR3, as DNA: TGTGCTAGCAGCAGGGGACTAGCGGGGGCAGATACGCAGTATTTT. It encodes CASSRGLAGADTQYF.

This clonotype was detected many times. This chain joins TRBV27 and TRBJ2-7; D is ambiguous. The germline CDR1 and CDR2 sequences are MNHEY and SMNVEV (reference sequence). This CDR3 is 14 amino acids long. Trimming took off 3 bases at V and 2 bases at J, with 11 bases between the two ends. The CDR3 sequence: CASSFTAATYEQYV. Here the CDR3 DNA reads TGTGCCAGCAGTTTCACGGCAGCGACCTACGAGCAGTACGTC.

This clonotype appeared many times. The V gene is TRBV6-1, the J gene TRBJ1-2; 8 bases are shared with TRBD1. Trimming removed 5 bases from V and 3 bases from J; junction bases left unmatched: 5. The CDR3 runs to 14 residues. Germline lookup yields CDR1 MNHNS and CDR2 SASEGT. CDR3 DNA sequence: TGTGCCAGCAGTATACCGGGACAGGACTATGGCTACACCTTC. Residues: CASSIPGQDYGYTF.

This clonotype was observed a single time. The chain combines TRBV29-1 with TRBJ2-1; 7 bases match TRBD1. CDR3 length: 14 amino acids. The J segment lost 5 bases and the V segment lost 5 bases, leaving 9 bases of the junction unmatched. The V gene's germline CDR1 is SQVTM and CDR2 ANQGSEA. The CDR3 reads CSVLGQVLNNEQFF. DNA of the CDR3: TGCAGCGTTCTCGGACAGGTCCTCAACAATGAGCAGTTCTTC.

This clonotype came up a few times. The V call is TRBV12-3 or TRBV12-4, the J call TRBJ1-5; perhaps TRBD1 as D (6 bases). The CDR3 covers 15 residues. V gave up 3 bases and J gave up 6 bases, with 15 bases separating them. DNA for the CDR3: TGTGCCAGCAGTTTGTCCCAGGGGAAAAGTCAGCCCCAGCATTTT. Translating it yields CASSLSQGKSQPQHF.

The chain couples TRBV12-3 or TRBV12-4 to TRBJ1-1, with TRBD1 as a possible D gene (5 bases). The V gene lost 6 bases and the J gene lost 0 bases, with 14 bases spanning the gap. This CDR3 is 15 amino acids long. Written as DNA, the CDR3 is TGTGCCAGCAGGCCGGGACGGCATATGAACACTGAAGCTTTCTTT. This translates into CASRPGRHMNTEAFF.

This clonotype showed up many times. V gene TRBV25-1 combines with J gene TRBJ1-6; 7 nucleotides align to TRBD1. This CDR3 region has 15 residues. V shed 3 bases and J 6 bases; nucleotides not matched to a gene: 5. Per germline, CDR1 MGHDK and CDR2 SYGVNS. In DNA, the CDR3 is TGTGCCAGCAGTGAGCGACAGGGTTCTAATTCACCCCTCCACTTT. Its protein product is CASSERQGSNSPLHF.

This clonotype was detected a few times. The gene calls are TRBV28 and TRBJ1-1; D is perhaps TRBD1 (5 bases). The CDR3 covers 13 residues. From germline, CDR1 is MDHEN and CDR2 SYDVKM. The germline V and J ends were trimmed by 2 bases and 7 bases, with 11 bases remaining between them. CDR3 bases: TGTGCCAGCAGTTTAGGGGGGTTCGGTGAAGCTTTCTTT. It is translated as CASSLGGFGEAFF.

Many counts were recorded for this clonotype. CDR3 region: CASSPGPRSGELFF. DNA for the CDR3: TGTGCCAGCAGCCCCGGGCCCCGAAGCGGGGAGCTGTTTTTT. The chain links TRBV2 to TRBJ2-2; D is uncertain. Germline V gives CDR1 SNHLY, CDR2 FYNNEI. The CDR3 is made up of 14 amino acids. Trimming took 6 bases from V and 7 from J, leaving 15 bases between them. The entire variable domain, with the rest obtained from reference TRBV2 and TRBJ2-2, is as follows: EPEVTQTPSHQVTQMGQEVILRCVPISNHLYFYWYRQILGQKVEFLVSFYNNEISEKSEIFDDQFSVERPDGSNFTLKIRSTKLEDSAMYFCASSPGPRSGELFFGEGSRLTVL.

This clonotype was picked up a small number of times. At one of its ends the junction is not consistent with the germline gene, which may arise from a read error. This sequence joins TRBV6-1 and TRBJ1-2, with a weak D call TRBD1 (5 bases). The CDR3 contains 13 residues. Germline loops: CDR1 MNHNS, CDR2 SASEGT. The CDR3 DNA reads TGTGCCAGCACCCTTGGGGGACGGGGAGGAAACATCTTC. It is translated as CASTLGGRGGNIF.

In this sample, this clonotype turned up many times. This chain joins TRBV15 and TRBJ2-1, with D tentatively TRBD2 (6 bases). CDR3 length equals 16 residues. CDR1 is LNHNV, CDR2 YYDKDF, per germline (reference sequence). Trimming stripped 1 base from V and 1 base from J, with 11 bases between. CDR3 protein: CATSRASTRSYNEQFF. CDR3 nucleotide sequence: TGTGCCACCAGCAGAGCGTCGACTAGGTCCTACAATGAGCAGTTCTTC.

This clonotype was observed many times. DNA for the CDR3: TGTGCCACCAGTCCTCGACAGGGATCCTATGGCTACACCTTC. This codes for CATSPRQGSYGYTF. The gene calls are TRBV24-1 and TRBJ1-2; 7 bases are a match to TRBD1. The CDR3 loop spans 14 amino acids. The germline CDR1 and CDR2 sequences are KGHDR and SFDVKD. The trim removed 6 bases at V and 4 bases at J, leaving 7 bases unmatched.

This clonotype was counted many times. The rearrangement uses TRBV27 and TRBJ2-3; D gene unclear. Trimming removed 4 bases from V and 3 bases from J, with 11 bases in between. Per the germline V gene, CDR1 is MNHEY and CDR2 is SMNVEV (reference sequence). The CDR3 totals 14 residues. The CDR3 loop reads CASSSTTGTDTQYF. The CDR3 DNA follows: TGTGCCAGCAGTTCCACGACTGGAACAGATACGCAGTATTTT.

The chain carries TRBV12-3 or TRBV12-4 and TRBJ2-3; 8 bases are a match to TRBD1. The V gene end was trimmed by 3 bases and the J gene end by 9 bases; junction bases not matched to a gene: 5. This CDR3 has 13 amino acids. Here the CDR3 reads CASSFGQGRTQYF. CDR3 DNA: TGTGCCAGCAGTTTTGGACAGGGAAGGACGCAGTATTTT.

In its sample, this clonotype was seen many times. The chain joins TRBV27 to TRBJ2-3; D perhaps matches TRBD1 (5 bases). Germline V gene lookup returns CDR1 MNHEY and CDR2 SMNVEV (reference sequence). V shed 4 bases and J shed 8 bases, with 25 bases lying between them. This CDR3 is 17 amino acids long. The CDR3 coding sequence is TGTGCCAGCAGTTCGCATCTCGGACCCAACCAAAGGGGTACGCAGTATTTT. Translation: CASSSHLGPNQRGTQYF.

This clonotype has a handful of counts. This chain joins TRBV5-1 and TRBJ1-3; D unresolved. The V gene lost 1 base and the J gene lost 8 bases, with 10 bases spanning the gap. Germline CDR1 and CDR2: SGHRS and YFSETQ. The CDR3 is 13 amino acids. In DNA, the CDR3 is TGCGCCAGCAGCTTGTTACCCGCGCACACCATATATTTT. As protein: CASSLLPAHTIYF.

Many counts were recorded for this clonotype. The chain is built from TRBV20-1 and TRBJ2-3, with D unclear. Trimming stripped 0 bases from V and 6 bases from J, with 7 bases between. Looked up from germline, CDR1 is DFQATT and CDR2 is SNEGSKA (reference sequence). CDR3 length: 12 residues. The CDR3 sequence is CSARDPTDTQYF. The DNA for the CDR3 is TGCAGTGCTAGAGATCCCACGGATACGCAGTATTTT.

This clonotype was seen only a few times. This chain links TRBV7-2 with TRBJ1-3, with 7 bases matching TRBD1. The CDR3 loop spans 15 amino acids. Germline V gene lookup returns CDR1 SGHTA and CDR2 FQGNSA. V trimming: 1 base; J trimming: 3 bases; junction bases outside the gene matches: 3. The CDR3 reads CASSLGYRGGNTIYF. CDR3 DNA: TGTGCCAGCAGCTTAGGCTACAGGGGTGGAAACACCATATATTTT.

A remark on this clonotype: This may be a read error, as it is one base from a much larger clone. The V call is TRBV28, the J call TRBJ2-3; 8 bases line up with TRBD2. CDR1 is MDHEN and CDR2 is SYDVKM in the germline V gene. Unmatched junction bases numbered 6, after V lost 10 bases and J lost 3 bases. The CDR3 consists of 13 residues. DNA of the CDR3: TGTGCCACTCATATAGCGGGGACAGATACGCAGTATTTT. Translation: CATHIAGTDTQYF.

The CDR3: CASSPRDPMETQYF. CDR3 nucleotide sequence: TGTGCCAGCAGCCCCCGGGACCCTATGGAGACCCAGTACTTC. The genes are TRBV3-1 and TRBJ2-5, with D perhaps being TRBD1 or TRBD2 (5 bases each). Per the germline V gene, CDR1 is LGHDT and CDR2 is YNNKEL (reference sequence). The ends were cut back, 4 bases at V and 5 bases at J, with 14 bases in the middle. CDR3 length: 14 residues.

Only a few counts were recorded for this clonotype. The CDR3 reads CASSRGGTSSYEQYV. CDR3 nucleotide sequence: TGTGCCAGCAGCCGAGGGGGGACTAGCTCCTACGAGCAGTACGTC. V is TRBV7-2 and J is TRBJ2-7; TRBD2 aligns across 8 bases. The J segment lost 0 bases and the V segment lost 5 bases, leaving 6 bases of the junction unmatched. The length of the CDR3 is 15 residues. CDR1 and CDR2 (germline): SGHTA, FQGNSA.

This clonotype was counted at least ten times. CDR3 loop: CASSYSRATDTQYF. The CDR3 DNA reads TGTGCCAGCAGTTACTCGAGGGCTACAGATACGCAGTATTTT. The chain recombines TRBV6-2 or TRBV6-3 with TRBJ2-3, with D maybe TRBD2 (5 bases). Between the trimmed V and J ends, which lost 0 bases and 3 bases, there was a span of 7 bases. Germline V gene lookup returns CDR1 MNHEY and CDR2 SVGEGT. The CDR3 totals 14 residues.